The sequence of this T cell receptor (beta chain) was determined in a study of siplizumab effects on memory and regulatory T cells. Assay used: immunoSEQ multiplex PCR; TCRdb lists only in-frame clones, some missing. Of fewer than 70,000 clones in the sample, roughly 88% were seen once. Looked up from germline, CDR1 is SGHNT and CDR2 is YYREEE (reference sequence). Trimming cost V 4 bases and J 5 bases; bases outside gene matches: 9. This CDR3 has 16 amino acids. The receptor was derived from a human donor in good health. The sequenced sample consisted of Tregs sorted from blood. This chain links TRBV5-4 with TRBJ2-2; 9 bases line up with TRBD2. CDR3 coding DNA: TGTGCCAGCAGCATGATAGCGGGAGTAGGTACCGGGGAGCTGTTTTTT. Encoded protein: CASSMIAGVGTGELFF.